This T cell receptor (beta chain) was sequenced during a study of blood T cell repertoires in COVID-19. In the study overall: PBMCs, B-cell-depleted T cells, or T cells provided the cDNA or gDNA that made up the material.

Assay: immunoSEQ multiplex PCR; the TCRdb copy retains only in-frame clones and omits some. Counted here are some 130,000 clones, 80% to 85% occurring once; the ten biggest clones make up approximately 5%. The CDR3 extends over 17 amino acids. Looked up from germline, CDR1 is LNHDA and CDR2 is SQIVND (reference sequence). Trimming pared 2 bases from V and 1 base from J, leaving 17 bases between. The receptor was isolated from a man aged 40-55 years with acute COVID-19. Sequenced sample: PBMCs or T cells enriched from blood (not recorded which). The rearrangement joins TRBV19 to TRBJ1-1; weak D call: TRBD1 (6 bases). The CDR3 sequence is CASSIIPGGGQNTEAFF. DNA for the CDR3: TGTGCCAGTAGTATAATCCCCGGGGGGGGGCAGAACACTGAAGCTTTCTTT.